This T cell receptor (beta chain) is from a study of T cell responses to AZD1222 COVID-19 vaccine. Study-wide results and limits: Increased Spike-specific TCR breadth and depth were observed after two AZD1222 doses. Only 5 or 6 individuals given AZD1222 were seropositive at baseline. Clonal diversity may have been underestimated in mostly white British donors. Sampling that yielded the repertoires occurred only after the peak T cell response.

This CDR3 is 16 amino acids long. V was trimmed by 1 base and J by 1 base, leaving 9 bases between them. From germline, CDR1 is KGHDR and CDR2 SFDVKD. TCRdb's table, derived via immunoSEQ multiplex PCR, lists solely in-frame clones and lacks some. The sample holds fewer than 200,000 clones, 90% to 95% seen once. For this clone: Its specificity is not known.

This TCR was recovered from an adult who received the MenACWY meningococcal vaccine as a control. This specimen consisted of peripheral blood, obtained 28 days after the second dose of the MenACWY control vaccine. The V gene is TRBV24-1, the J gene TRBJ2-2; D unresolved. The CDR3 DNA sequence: TGTGCCACCAGTGATTTCGGAGCACAGAACACCGGGGAGCTGTTTTTT. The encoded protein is CATSDFGAQNTGELFF.